The T cell receptor beta chain under discussion was sequenced for a study of beta chain features in type 1 diabetes. Overall study findings and caveats: TCRB CDR3 length was moderately but significantly reduced in all four CD4+ subsets of Type 1 diabetes patients.

The isolated RNA, all of it, was reverse transcribed, so expressed TCRB transcripts were what got sequenced. Libraries were prepared by immunoSEQ multiplex PCR; TCRdb keeps only in-frame clonotypes and omits some of them. The table has around 250,000 clones, roughly 13% seen once; the top ten hold about 0.018%. Trimming cost V 4 bases and J 4 bases; bases outside gene matches: 7. The CDR3 length is 14 residues. The germline CDR1 and CDR2 sequences are MNHEY and SVGAGI. Comments on this clone: The antigen is not known.

The TCR comes from a man younger than 40 with type 1 diabetes. The chain uses TRBV6-5 and TRBJ2-7, with TRBD1 identical over 7 bases. The sequenced sample was naive CD4+ T cells from blood. CDR3 amino acids: CASSSDRDAYEQYF. The CDR3 coding sequence is TGTGCCAGCAGTTCCGACAGGGACGCGTACGAGCAGTACTTC.